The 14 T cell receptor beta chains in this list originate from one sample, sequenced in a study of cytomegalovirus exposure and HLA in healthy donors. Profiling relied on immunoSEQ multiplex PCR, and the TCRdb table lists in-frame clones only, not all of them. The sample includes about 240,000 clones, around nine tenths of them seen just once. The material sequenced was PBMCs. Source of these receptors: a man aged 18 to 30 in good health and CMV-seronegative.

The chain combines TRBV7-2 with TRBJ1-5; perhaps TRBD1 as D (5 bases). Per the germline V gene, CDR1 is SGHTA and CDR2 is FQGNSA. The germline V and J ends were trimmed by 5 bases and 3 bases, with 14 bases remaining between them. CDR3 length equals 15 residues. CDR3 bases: TGTGCCAGCAGCCGCGGGGGGTTGTACAATCAGCCCCAGCATTTT. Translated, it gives CASSRGGLYNQPQHF.

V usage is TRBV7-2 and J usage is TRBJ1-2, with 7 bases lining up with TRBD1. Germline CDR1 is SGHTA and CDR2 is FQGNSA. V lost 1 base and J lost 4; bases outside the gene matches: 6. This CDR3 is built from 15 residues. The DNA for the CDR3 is TGTGCCAGCAGCTTAGGGGCAGGGGGTTTCTATGGCTACACCTTC. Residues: CASSLGAGGFYGYTF.

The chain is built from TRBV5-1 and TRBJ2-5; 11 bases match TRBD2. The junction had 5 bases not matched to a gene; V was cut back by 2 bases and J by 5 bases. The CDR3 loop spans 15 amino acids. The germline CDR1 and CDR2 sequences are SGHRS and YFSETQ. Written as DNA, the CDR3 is TGCGCCAGCAGCTTTAGCGGGGGGGAGGCGGAGACCCAGTACTTC. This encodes CASSFSGGEAETQYF.

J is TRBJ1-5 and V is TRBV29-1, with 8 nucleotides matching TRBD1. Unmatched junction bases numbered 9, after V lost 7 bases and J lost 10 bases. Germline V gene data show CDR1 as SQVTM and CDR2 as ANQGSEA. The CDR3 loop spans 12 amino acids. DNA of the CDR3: TGCAGCGCTAAGGACAGGGATCTCCCCCAGCATTTT. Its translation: CSAKDRDLPQHF.

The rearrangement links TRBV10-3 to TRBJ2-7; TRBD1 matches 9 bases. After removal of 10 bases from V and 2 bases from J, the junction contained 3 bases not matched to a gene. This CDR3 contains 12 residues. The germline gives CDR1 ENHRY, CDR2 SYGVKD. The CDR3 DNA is TGTGCCACGGACAGGGGCCCCTACGAGCAGTACTTC. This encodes CATDRGPYEQYF.

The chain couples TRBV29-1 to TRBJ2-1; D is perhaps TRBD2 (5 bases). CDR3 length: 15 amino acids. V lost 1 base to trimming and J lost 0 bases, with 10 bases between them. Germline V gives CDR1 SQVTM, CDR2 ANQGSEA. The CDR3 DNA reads TGCAGCGTTGAAGGCCATAGCGACTCCTACAATGAGCAGTTCTTC. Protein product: CSVEGHSDSYNEQFF.

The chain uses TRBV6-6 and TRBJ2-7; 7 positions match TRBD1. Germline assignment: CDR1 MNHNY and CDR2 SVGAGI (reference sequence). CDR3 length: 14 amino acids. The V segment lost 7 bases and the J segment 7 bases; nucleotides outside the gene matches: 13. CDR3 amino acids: CASTFRDSPWEQYF. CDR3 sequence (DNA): TGTGCCAGCACTTTCCGGGACAGTCCCTGGGAGCAGTACTTC.

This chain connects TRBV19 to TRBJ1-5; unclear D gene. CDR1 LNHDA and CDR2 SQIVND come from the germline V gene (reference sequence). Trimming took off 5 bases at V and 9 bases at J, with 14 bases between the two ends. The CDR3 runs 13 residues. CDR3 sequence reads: CASSPADRGPQHF. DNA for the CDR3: TGTGCCAGTAGTCCCGCAGATCGGGGGCCCCAGCATTTT.

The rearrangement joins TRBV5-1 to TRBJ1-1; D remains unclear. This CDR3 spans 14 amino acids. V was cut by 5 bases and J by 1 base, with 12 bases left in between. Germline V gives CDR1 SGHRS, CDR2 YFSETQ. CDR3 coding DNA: TGCGCCAGCAGATCGGCTGGGAGGAACACTGAAGCTTTCTTT. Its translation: CASRSAGRNTEAFF.

The chain's CDR3 is CASRRERFVTGELFF. DNA for the CDR3: TGTGCCAGCAGGCGGGAGCGGTTTGTGACCGGGGAGCTGTTTTTT. The chain has TRBV27 and TRBJ2-2, with 7 bases identical to TRBD2. The CDR3 is 15 amino acids. The germline V gene has CDR1 MNHEY and CDR2 SMNVEV (reference sequence). The junction had 9 bases not matched to a gene; V was cut back by 6 bases and J by 5 bases.

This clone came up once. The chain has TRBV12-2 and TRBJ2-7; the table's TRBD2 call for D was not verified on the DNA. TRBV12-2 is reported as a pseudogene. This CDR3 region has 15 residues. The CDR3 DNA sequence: TGTGCAAGTCGCGACAGGACTAGCGGGACTCCCGAGCAGTACTTC. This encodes CASRDRTSGTPEQYF.

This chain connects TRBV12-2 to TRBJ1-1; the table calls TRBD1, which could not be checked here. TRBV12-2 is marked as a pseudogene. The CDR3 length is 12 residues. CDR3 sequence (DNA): TGTGCAAGTCAAAGGGGTTTTGGCGAAGCTTTCTTT. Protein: CASQRGFGEAFF.

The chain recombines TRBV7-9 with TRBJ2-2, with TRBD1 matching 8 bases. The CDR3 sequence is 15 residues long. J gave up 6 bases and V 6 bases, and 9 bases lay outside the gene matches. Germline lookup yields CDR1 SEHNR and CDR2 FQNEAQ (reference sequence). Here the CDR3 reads CASSLGQGGPGELFF. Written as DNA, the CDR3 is TGTGCCAGCAGTCTAGGACAGGGCGGACCCGGGGAGCTGTTTTTT.

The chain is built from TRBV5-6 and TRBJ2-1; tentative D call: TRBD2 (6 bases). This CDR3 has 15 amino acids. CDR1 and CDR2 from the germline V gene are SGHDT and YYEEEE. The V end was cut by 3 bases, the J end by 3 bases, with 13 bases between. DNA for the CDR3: TGTGCCAGCAGCTCGGGGCGGACTAACTACAATGAGCAGTTCTTC. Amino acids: CASSSGRTNYNEQFF.